A single T cell receptor (beta chain) is shown here with its context. The authors amplified TCR beta CDR3 regions, and they did so from RNA transcripts for repertoire sequencing. HTBI primers served in a first-round RT-PCR, which a second-round multiplex PCR followed. Via MiXCR, TCRdb re-called the multiplex PCR reads, giving one row per CDR3 protein. The data contain over a million distinct CDR3 sequences, less than 45% of them seen just once; the ten biggest clones take up 11%. This entry is derived from a study of Graves' ophthalmopathy and Graves' hyperthyroidism. The V and J ends lost 3 bases and 1 base respectively, with 16 bases between them. This CDR3 spans 17 amino acids. The germline gives CDR1 PRHDT, CDR2 FYEKMQ (reference sequence).

The chain recombines TRBV13 with TRBJ1-5, with D perhaps matching TRBD1 (5 bases). The source is an adult man with Graves' hyperthyroidism. Sequencing used peripheral blood or thyroid tissue (not recorded which). CDR3 sequence: CASSLSRAGISNQPQHF. The CDR3 DNA is TGTGCCAGCAGCTTGAGTCGGGCAGGGATCAGCAATCAGCCCCAGCATTTT. Based on the CDR3 plus reference TRBV13 and TRBJ1-5, the full variable domain is AAGVIQSPRHLIKEKRETATLKCYPIPRHDTVYWYQQGPGQDPQFLISFYEKMQSDKGSIPDRFSAQQFSDYHSELNMSSLELGDSALYFCASSLSRAGISNQPQHFGDGTRLSIL.